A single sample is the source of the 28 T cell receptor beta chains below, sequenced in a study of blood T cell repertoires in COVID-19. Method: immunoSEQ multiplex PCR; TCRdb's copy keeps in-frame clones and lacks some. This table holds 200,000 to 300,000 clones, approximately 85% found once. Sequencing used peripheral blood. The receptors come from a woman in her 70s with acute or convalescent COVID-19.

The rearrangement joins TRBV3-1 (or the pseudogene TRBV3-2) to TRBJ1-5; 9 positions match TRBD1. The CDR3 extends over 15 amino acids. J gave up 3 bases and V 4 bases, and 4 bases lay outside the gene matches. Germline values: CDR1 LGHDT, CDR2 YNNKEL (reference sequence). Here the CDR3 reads CASSRTGADNQPQHF. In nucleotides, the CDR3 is TGTGCCAGCAGCCGGACAGGGGCAGACAATCAGCCCCAGCATTTT.

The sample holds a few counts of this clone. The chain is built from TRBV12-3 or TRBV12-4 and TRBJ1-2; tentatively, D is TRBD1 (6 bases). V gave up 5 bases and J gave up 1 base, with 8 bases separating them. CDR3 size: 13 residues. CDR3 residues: CASSPDSNYGYTF. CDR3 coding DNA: TGTGCCAGCAGTCCGGACAGTAACTATGGCTACACCTTC.

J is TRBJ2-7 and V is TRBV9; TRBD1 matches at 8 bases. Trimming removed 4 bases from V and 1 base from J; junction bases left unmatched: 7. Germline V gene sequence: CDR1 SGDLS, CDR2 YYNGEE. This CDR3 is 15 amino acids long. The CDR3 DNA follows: TGTGCCAGCAGCACCGGACAGGGACCTTCCTACGAGCAGTACTTC. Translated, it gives CASSTGQGPSYEQYF.

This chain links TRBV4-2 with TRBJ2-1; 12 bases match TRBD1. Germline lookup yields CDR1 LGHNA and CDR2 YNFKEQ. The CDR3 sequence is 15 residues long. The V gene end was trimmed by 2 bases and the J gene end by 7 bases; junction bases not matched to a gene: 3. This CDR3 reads CASSQSGQGANEQFF. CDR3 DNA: TGTGCCAGCAGCCAATCGGGACAGGGGGCAAATGAGCAGTTCTTC.

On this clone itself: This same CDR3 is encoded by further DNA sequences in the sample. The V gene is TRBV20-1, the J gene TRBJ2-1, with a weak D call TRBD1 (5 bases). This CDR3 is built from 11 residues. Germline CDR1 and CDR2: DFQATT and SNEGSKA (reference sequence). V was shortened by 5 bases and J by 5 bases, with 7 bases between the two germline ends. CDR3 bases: TGCAGTGCTCAGGGAAACAATGAGCAGTTCTTC. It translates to CSAQGNNEQFF.

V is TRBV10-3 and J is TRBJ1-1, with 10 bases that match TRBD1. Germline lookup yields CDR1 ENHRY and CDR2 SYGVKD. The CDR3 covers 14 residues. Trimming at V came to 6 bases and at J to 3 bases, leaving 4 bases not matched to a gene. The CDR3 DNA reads TGTGCCATCAGGTGGGACAGGGGAGACACTGAAGCTTTCTTT. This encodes CAIRWDRGDTEAFF.

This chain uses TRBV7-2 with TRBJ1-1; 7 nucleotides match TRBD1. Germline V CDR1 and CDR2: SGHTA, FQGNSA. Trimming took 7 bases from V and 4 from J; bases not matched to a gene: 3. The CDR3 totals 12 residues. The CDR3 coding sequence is TGTGCCAGCAAGACAGGGAGCACTGAAGCTTTCTTT. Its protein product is CASKTGSTEAFF.

Here the CDR3 DNA reads TGTGCCAGCAGCTTGGCAGGGACAGGGAATCAGCCCCAGCATTTT. Translation gives CASSLAGTGNQPQHF. The genes are TRBV5-5 and TRBJ1-5, with 9 bases identical to TRBD1. V lost 0 bases, J lost 4 bases, and 2 bases stayed unmatched. The germline CDR1 and CDR2 sequences are SGHKS and YYEKEE (reference sequence). This CDR3 region has 15 residues.

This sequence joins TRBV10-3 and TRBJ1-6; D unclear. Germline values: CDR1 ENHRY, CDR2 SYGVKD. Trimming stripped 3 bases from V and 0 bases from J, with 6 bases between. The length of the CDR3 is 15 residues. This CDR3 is CAISDGSSYNSPLHF. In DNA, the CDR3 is TGTGCCATCAGTGATGGCAGCTCCTATAATTCACCCCTCCACTTT.

CDR3 in amino acids: CASSSTSGQETQYF. The CDR3 coding sequence is TGTGCCAGCAGCTCGACTAGCGGCCAAGAGACCCAGTACTTC. The genes are TRBV7-2 and TRBJ2-5, with 9 bases aligning to TRBD2. Per the germline V gene, CDR1 is SGHTA and CDR2 is FQGNSA. The CDR3 is 14 amino acids. Trimming at V came to 4 bases and at J to 1 base, leaving 1 base not matched to a gene.

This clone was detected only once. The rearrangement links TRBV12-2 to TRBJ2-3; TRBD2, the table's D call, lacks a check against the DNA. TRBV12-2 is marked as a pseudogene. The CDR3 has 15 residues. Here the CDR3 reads CASRPGSEGTDTQYF. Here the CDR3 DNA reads TGTGCAAGTCGCCCCGGGTCCGAAGGCACAGATACGCAGTATTTT.

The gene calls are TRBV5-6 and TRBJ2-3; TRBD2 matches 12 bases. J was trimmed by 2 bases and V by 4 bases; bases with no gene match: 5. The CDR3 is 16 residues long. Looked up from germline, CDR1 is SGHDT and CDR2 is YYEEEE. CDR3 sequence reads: CASSPSGGAPTDTQYF. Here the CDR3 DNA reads TGTGCCAGCAGCCCTAGCGGGGGGGCCCCCACAGATACGCAGTATTTT.

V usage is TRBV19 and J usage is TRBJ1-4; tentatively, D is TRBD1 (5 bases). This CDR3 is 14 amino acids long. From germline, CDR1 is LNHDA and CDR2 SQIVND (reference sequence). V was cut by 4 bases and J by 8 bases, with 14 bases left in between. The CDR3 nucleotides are TGTGCCAGTAGTAGTGGCACAGGAGAGGAAAAACTGTTTTTT. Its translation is CASSSGTGEEKLFF.

This CDR3 is CASSQDQGFTEAFF. CDR3 DNA: TGTGCCAGCAGCCAAGATCAGGGTTTCACTGAAGCTTTCTTT. The chain is built from TRBV4-2 and TRBJ1-1, with D perhaps matching TRBD1 (5 bases). The CDR3 has 14 residues. Germline CDR1 reads LGHNA; CDR2 reads YNFKEQ. Trimming cost V 0 bases and J 4 bases, with 9 bases left between them.

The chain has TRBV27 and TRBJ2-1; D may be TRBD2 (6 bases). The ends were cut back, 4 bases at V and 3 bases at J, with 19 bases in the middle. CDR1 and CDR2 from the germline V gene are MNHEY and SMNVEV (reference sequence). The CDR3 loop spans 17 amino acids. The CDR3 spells CASSSSVGLLHYNEQFF. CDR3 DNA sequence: TGTGCCAGCAGTTCCTCTGTCGGACTACTCCACTACAATGAGCAGTTCTTC.

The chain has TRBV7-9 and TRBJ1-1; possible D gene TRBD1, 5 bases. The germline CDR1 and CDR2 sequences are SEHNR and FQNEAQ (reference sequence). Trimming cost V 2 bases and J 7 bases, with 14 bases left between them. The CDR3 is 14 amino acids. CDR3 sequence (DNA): TGTGCCAGCAGCTTAACAGGCCCTGAGGTTGAAGCTTTCTTT. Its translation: CASSLTGPEVEAFF.

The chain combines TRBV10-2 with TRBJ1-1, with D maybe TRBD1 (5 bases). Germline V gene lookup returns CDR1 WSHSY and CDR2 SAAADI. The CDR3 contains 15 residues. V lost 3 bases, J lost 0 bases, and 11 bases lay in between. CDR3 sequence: CASSEADRMNTEAFF. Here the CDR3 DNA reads TGCGCCAGCAGTGAAGCCGACAGAATGAACACTGAAGCTTTCTTT.

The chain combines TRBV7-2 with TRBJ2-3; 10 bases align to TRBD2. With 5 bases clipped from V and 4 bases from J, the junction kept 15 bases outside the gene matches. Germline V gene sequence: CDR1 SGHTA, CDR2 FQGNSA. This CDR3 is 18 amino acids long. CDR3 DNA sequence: TGTGCCAGCAGCCCGTTGGCTAGCGGGGGCGTAAATGCAGATACGCAGTATTTT. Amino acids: CASSPLASGGVNADTQYF.

This CDR3 is CASRQGGNGYTF. The CDR3 coding sequence is TGTGCCAGCAGACAGGGGGGAAATGGCTACACCTTC. The V call is TRBV12-3 or TRBV12-4, the J call TRBJ1-2; 8 bases line up with TRBD1. The J segment lost 6 bases and the V segment lost 6 bases, leaving 3 bases of the junction unmatched. The CDR3 covers 12 residues.

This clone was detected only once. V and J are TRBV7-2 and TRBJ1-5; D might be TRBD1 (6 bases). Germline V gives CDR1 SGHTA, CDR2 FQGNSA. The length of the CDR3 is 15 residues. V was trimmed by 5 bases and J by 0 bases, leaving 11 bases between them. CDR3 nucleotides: TGTGCCAGCAGCCCGTACAGGGATAGCAATCAGCCCCAGCATTTT. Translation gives CASSPYRDSNQPQHF.

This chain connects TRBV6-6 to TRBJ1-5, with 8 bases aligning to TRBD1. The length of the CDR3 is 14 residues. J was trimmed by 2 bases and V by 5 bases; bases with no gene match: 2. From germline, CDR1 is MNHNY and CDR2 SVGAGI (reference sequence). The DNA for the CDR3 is TGTGCCAGCAGTGGACAGGGCCGCAATCAGCCCCAGCATTTT. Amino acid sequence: CASSGQGRNQPQHF.

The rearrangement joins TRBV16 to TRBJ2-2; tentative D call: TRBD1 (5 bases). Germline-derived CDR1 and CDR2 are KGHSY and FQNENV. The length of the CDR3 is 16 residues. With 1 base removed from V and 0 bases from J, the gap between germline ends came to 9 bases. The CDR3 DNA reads TGTGCCAGCAGCCAATATAGACAGTCGAACACCGGGGAGCTGTTTTTT. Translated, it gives CASSQYRQSNTGELFF.

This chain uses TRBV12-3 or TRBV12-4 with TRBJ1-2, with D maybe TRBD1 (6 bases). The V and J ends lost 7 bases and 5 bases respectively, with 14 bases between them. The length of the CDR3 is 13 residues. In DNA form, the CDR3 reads TGTGCCAGCAAATACAGGGCTGGGTATGGCTACACCTTC. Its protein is CASKYRAGYGYTF.

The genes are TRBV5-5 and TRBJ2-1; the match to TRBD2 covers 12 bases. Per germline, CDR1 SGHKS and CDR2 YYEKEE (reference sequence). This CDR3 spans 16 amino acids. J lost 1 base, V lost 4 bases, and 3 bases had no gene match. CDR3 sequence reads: CASSVGLAGSYNEQFF. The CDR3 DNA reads TGTGCCAGCAGCGTGGGACTAGCGGGTTCCTACAATGAGCAGTTCTTC.

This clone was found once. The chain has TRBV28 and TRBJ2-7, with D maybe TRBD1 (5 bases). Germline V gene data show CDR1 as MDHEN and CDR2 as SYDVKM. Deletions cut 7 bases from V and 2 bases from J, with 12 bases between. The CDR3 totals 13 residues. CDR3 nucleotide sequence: TGTGCCAGCAAGGGCGCAGGGACCTACGAGCAGTACTTC. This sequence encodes CASKGAGTYEQYF.

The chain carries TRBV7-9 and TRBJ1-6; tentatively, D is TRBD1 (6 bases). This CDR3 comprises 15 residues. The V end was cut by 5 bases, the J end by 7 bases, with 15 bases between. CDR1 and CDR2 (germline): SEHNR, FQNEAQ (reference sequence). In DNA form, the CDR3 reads TGTGCCAGCAGCACAAAAGGGGGTAACAATTCACCCCTCCACTTT. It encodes CASSTKGGNNSPLHF.

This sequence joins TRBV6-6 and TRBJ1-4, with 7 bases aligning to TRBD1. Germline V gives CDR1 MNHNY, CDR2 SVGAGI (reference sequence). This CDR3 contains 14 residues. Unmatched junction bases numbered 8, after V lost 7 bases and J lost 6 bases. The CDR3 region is CASNMDRRDEKLFF. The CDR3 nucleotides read TGTGCCAGCAATATGGACAGGCGGGATGAAAAACTGTTTTTT.

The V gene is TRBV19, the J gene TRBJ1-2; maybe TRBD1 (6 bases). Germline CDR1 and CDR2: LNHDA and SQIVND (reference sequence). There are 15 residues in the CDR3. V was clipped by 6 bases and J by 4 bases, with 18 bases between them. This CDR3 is CASRSDRTLIYGYTF. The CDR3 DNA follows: TGTGCCAGTAGATCTGACAGGACACTAATCTATGGCTACACCTTC. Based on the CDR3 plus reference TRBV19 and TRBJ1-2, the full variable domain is DGGITQSPKYLFRKEGQNVTLSCEQNLNHDAMYWYRQDPGQGLRLIYYSQIVNDFQKGDIAEGYSVSREKKESFPLTVTSAQKNPTAFYLCASRSDRTLIYGYTFGSGTRLTVV.